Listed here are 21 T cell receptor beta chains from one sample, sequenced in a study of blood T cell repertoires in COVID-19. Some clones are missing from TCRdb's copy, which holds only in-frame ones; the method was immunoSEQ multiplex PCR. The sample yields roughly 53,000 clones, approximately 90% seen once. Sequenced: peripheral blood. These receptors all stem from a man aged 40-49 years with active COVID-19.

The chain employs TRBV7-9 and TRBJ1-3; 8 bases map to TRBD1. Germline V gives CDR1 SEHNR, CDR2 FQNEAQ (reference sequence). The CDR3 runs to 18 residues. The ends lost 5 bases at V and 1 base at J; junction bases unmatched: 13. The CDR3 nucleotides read TGTGCCAGCAGCGGATACGGGACAGGCTCCCGATCTGGAAACACCATATATTTT. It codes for CASSGYGTGSRSGNTIYF.

The CDR3 region has the DNA TGTGCCAGCAGTGAAGCTGGGCAGAATTCACCCCTCCACTTT. Translated: CASSEAGQNSPLHF. The rearrangement uses TRBV2 and TRBJ1-6; D gene uncertain. Germline V gives CDR1 SNHLY, CDR2 FYNNEI. Between the trimmed V and J ends, which lost 0 bases and 7 bases, there was a span of 7 bases. The CDR3 is 14 residues long.

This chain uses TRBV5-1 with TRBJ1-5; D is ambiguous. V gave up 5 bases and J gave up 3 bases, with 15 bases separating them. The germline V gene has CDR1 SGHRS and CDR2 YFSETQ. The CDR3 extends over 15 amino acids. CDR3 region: CASSTGPEDNQPQHF. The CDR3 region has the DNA TGCGCCAGCAGTACTGGGCCAGAAGACAATCAGCCCCAGCATTTT.

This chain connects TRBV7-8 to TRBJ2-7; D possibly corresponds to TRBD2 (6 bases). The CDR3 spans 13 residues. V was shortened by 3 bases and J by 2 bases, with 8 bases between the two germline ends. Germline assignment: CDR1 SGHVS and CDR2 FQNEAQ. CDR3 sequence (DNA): TGTGCCAGCAGCTTGGCGGGAACCTACGAGCAGTACTTC. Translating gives CASSLAGTYEQYF.

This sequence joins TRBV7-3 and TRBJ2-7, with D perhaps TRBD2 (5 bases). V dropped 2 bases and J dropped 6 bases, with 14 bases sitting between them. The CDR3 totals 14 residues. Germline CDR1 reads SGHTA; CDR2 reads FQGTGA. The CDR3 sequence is CASSLAATRGEQYF. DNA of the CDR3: TGTGCCAGCAGCTTAGCCGCGACCCGGGGCGAGCAGTACTTC. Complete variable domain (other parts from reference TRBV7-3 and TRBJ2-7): GAGVSQTPSNKVTEKGKYVELRCDPISGHTALYWYRQSLGQGPEFLIYFQGTGAADDSGLPNDRFFAVRPEGSVSTLKIQRTERGDSAVYLCASSLAATRGEQYFGPGTRLTVT.

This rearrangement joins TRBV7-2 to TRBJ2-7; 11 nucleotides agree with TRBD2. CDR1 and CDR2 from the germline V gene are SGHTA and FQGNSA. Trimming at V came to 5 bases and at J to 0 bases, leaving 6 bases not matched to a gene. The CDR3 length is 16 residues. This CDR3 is CASSTRLAGLSYEQYF. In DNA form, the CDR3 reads TGTGCCAGCAGCACCAGACTAGCGGGACTCTCCTACGAGCAGTACTTC.

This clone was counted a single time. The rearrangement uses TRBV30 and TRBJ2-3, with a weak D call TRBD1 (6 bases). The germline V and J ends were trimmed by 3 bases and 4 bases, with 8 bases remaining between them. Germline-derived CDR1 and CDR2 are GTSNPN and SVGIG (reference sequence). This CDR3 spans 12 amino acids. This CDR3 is CAWSPGADTQYF. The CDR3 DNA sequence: TGTGCCTGGAGCCCAGGGGCAGATACGCAGTATTTT.

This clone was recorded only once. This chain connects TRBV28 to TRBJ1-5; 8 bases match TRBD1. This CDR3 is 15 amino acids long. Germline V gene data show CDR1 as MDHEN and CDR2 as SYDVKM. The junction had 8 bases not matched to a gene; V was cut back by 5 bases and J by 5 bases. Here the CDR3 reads CASSEDRVSDQPQHF. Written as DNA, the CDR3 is TGTGCCAGCAGTGAGGACAGGGTATCAGATCAGCCCCAGCATTTT.

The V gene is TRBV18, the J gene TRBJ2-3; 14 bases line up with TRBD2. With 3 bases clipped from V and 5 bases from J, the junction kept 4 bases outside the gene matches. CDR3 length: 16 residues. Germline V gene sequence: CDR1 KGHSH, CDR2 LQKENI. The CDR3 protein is CASSPGLAGGRDTQYF. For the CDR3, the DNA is TGTGCCAGCTCACCTGGACTAGCGGGAGGAAGAGATACGCAGTATTTT.

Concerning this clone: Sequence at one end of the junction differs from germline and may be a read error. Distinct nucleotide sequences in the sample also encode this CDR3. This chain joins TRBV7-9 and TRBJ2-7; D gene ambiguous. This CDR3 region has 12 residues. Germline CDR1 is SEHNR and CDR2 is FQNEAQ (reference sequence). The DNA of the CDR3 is TGCGCCAGCAGCTTAGAGAGCCCCGAGCAGTACTTC. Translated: CASSLESPEQYF.

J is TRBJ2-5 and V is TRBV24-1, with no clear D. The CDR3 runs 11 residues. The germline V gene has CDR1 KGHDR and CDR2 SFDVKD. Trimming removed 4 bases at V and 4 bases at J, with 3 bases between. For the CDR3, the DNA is TGTGCCACCAGTGAGGCAGAGACCCAGTACTTC. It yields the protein CATSEAETQYF.

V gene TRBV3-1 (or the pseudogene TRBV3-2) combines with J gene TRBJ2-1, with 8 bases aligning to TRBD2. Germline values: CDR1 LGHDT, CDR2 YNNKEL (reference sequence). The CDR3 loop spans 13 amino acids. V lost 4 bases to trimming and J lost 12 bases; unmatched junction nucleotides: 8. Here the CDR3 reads CASSPNPGLGQFF. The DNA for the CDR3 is TGTGCCAGCAGCCCCAACCCGGGACTAGGGCAGTTCTTC.

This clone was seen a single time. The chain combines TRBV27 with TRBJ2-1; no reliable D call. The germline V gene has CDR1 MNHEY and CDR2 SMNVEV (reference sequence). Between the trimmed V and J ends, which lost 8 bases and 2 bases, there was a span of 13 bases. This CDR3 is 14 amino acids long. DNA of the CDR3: TGTGCCAGCGGGCCGAGATCCGCCTACAATGAGCAGTTCTTC. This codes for CASGPRSAYNEQFF.

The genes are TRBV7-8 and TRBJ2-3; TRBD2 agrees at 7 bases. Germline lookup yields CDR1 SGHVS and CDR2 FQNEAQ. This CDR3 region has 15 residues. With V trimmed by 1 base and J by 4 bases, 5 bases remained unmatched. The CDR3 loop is CASSLVTGGADTQYF. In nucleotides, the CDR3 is TGTGCCAGCAGCTTAGTGACGGGAGGCGCAGATACGCAGTATTTT.

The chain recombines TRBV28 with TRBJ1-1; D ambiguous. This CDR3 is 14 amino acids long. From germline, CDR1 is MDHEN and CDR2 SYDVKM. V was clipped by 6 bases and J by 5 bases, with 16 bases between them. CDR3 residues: CASRQRSLRTEAFF. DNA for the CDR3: TGTGCCAGCAGGCAGAGGTCCCTCCGTACTGAAGCTTTCTTT.

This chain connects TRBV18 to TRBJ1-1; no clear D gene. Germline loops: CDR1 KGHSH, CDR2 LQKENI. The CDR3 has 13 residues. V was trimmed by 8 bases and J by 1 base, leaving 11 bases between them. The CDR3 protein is CASTSSKNTEAFF. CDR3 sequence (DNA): TGTGCCAGCACGAGTTCTAAGAACACTGAAGCTTTCTTT.

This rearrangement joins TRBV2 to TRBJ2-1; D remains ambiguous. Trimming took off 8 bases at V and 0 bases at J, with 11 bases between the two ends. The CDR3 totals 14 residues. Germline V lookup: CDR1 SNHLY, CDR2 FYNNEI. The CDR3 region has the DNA TGTGCCAGCTTCGACTCCTTCTCCTACAATGAGCAGTTCTTC. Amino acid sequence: CASFDSFSYNEQFF.

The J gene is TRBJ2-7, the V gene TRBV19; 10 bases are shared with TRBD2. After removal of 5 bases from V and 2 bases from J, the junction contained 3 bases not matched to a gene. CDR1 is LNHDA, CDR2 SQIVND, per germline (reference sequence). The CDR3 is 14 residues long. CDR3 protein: CASSLSGRAYEQYF. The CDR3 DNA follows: TGTGCCAGTAGTTTAAGCGGGAGGGCCTACGAGCAGTACTTC.

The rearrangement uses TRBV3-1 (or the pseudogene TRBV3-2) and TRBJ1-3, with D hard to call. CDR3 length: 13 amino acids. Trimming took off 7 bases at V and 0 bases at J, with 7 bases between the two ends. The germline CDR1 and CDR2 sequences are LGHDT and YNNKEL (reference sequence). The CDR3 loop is CASTDFSGNTIYF. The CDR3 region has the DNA TGTGCCAGCACAGACTTCTCTGGAAACACCATATATTTT.

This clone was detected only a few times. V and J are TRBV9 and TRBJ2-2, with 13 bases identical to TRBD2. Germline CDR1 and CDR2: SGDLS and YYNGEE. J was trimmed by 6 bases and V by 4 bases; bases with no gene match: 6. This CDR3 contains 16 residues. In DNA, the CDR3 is TGTGCCAGCAGCCGGACTAGCGGGAGATTTTCCGGGGAGCTGTTTTTT. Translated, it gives CASSRTSGRFSGELFF.

This chain's CDR3 is CASSVVPLTRNTEAFF. The CDR3 DNA follows: TGTGCCAGCAGCGTCGTCCCCCTTACAAGAAACACTGAAGCTTTCTTT. J is TRBJ1-1 and V is TRBV9; D is ambiguous. V dropped 2 bases and J dropped 2 bases, with 16 bases sitting between them. The CDR3 sequence is 16 residues long. Per germline, CDR1 SGDLS and CDR2 YYNGEE.